This entry describes one T cell receptor (beta chain). This entry is derived from a study of blood T cell repertoires in COVID-19. Overall study context: In each case, the material was cDNA or gDNA derived from T cells, B-cell-depleted T cells, or PBMCs.

Cohorts were based on clinical histories the participants reported. Trimming pared 9 bases from V and 7 bases from J, leaving 12 bases between. Germline V gene sequence: CDR1 SNHLY, CDR2 FYNNEI. The CDR3 is made up of 11 amino acids. The repertoire was sequenced with immunoSEQ multiplex PCR; TCRdb's copy has only in-frame clones and lacks some. The data show fewer than 400,000 clones, under 90% seen once. The chain joins TRBV2 to TRBJ1-1; D remains ambiguous. Sequences were obtained from PBMCs or T cells enriched from blood (not recorded which). This receptor was obtained from a woman in her 30s who had recovered from COVID-19. CDR3 in DNA: TGTGCCAGGTGGAGCACCCTTGAAGCTTTCTTT. Protein product: CARWSTLEAFF.